A selection of T cell receptor beta chains follows, all from one sample in a study of OX40 agonist ivuxolimab in advanced cancers. Sequencing used immunoSEQ multiplex PCR; TCRdb keeps in-frame clones, though not all of them. The data show about 59,000 clones, 87% seen once. The material sequenced was CD4+ or CD8+ T cells sorted from blood, taken in a trial of the OX40 agonist ivuxolimab. All receptors come from an adult with an advanced solid tumor such as melanoma, head and neck, liver or kidney cancer. CDR3s include the opening cysteine and the closing phenylalanine or tryptophan. Each record gives: CDR3 length, V gene, CDR3 protein.

CDR3 length: 14; V gene: TRBV5-4; CDR3 protein: CASSSARRGETQYF
CDR3 length: 13; V gene: TRBV9; CDR3 protein: CASSVEFDGGYTF
CDR3 length: 15; V gene: TRBV7-9; CDR3 protein: CASSLQTGEREKLFF
CDR3 length: 13; V gene: TRBV30; CDR3 protein: CAWSPPGTDTQYF
CDR3 length: 13; V gene: TRBV27; CDR3 protein: CASSLGEWETQYF
CDR3 length: 17; V gene: TRBV5-4; CDR3 protein: CASSFGFAGGRDNEQFF
CDR3 length: 15; V gene: TRBV9; CDR3 protein: CASSVSPQQNTEAFF
CDR3 length: 15; V gene: TRBV4-3; CDR3 protein: CASSQDIWGETEAFF
CDR3 length: 17; V gene: TRBV18; CDR3 protein: CASSLLGQGVSDYGYTF
CDR3 length: 13; V gene: TRBV6-5; CDR3 protein: CASSGGTGVGYTF
CDR3 length: 14; V gene: TRBV27; CDR3 protein: CASRVQGGNSPLHF
CDR3 length: 14; V gene: TRBV4-3; CDR3 protein: CASSQVGLKTEAFF
CDR3 length: 15; V gene: TRBV27; CDR3 protein: CASSFWRSGRTEAFF
CDR3 length: 14; V gene: TRBV5-6; CDR3 protein: CASNKWAGYTEAFF
CDR3 length: 17; V gene: TRBV7-9; CDR3 protein: CASSTRDTLYLYNEQFF
CDR3 length: 13; V gene: TRBV12-5; CDR3 protein: CASGFSGGDGYTF
CDR3 length: 14; V gene: TRBV27; CDR3 protein: CASGREGGSYGYTF
CDR3 length: 12; V gene: TRBV29-1; CDR3 protein: CSVGSLRAEAFF
CDR3 length: 13; V gene: TRBV28; CDR3 protein: CASSFGQNYGYTF
CDR3 length: 15; V gene: TRBV6-5; CDR3 protein: CASRDPSGGGYEQYF
CDR3 length: 17; V gene: TRBV27; CDR3 protein: CASRTGENRVGSYEQYF
CDR3 length: 15; V gene: TRBV30; CDR3 protein: CAWRNPGQGNTEAFF
CDR3 length: 15; V gene: TRBV5-5; CDR3 protein: CASSEDPIFNYGYTF
CDR3 length: 12; V gene: TRBV29-1; CDR3 protein: CSVGAATDTQYF
CDR3 length: 15; V gene: TRBV18; CDR3 protein: CASSPRTANTGELFF
CDR3 length: 14; V gene: TRBV28; CDR3 protein: CASSLTLPPNGYTF
CDR3 length: 13; V gene: TRBV5-1; CDR3 protein: CASSLGNTDTQYF